This is a list of T cell receptor beta chains from one sample in a study of identical twins. From the 5' RACE reads, TCRdb called clonotypes with MiXCR, one entry per CDR3 protein. The sample lists 450,000 or so distinct CDR3 sequences; 12% to 15% were seen once. The sample also formed part of further work on yellow fever vaccine responses in identical twins.

Sequences were obtained from CD4+ T cells sorted from blood. The receptors were sampled from a woman aged 18-29 years in good health. The CDR3 runs from the conserved cysteine through the conserved F or W. The D gene is left open where the match is weak. The size of a clone is reported for some rows only, either as once, few or many, or as a class for expanded clones.

j_call d_call v_call clone_size cdr3_nt cdr3_aa
TRBJ1-6 TRBD1 TRBV30 - TGTGCCTGGAGGCATTATGGGACAGGGGCCTCACCCCTCCACTTT CAWRHYGTGASPLHF
TRBJ2-1 - TRBV20-1 - TGCAGTGCTGGGACTCAGTTGGCATTGAATGAGCAGTTCTTC CSAGTQLALNEQFF
TRBJ2-7 TRBD1 TRBV10-3 many TGTGCCATCAACCGTGACAGGGGGCTCTACGAGCAGTACTTC CAINRDRGLYEQYF
TRBJ2-7 - TRBV5-5 few TGTGCCAGCGATTTGGTCCCGGGAAACTACGAGCAGTACTTC CASDLVPGNYEQYF
TRBJ2-4 - TRBV4-3 - TGCGCCAGCAGCCAAGTTAAAACTTTTCAAAACATTCAGTACTTC CASSQVKTFQNIQYF
TRBJ2-7 TRBD1 TRBV14 - TGTGCCAGCAGCCAAGATACGGGACAGCATTACGAGCAGTACTTC CASSQDTGQHYEQYF
TRBJ2-3 - TRBV7-9 few TGTGCCAGCAGCTTGGGAGACGGGAACACAGATACGCAGTATTTT CASSLGDGNTDTQYF
TRBJ2-1 - TRBV5-1 few TGCGCCAGCAGCTTGGCCTCCGGGTTTGGCAATGAGCAGTTCTTC CASSLASGFGNEQFF
TRBJ1-5 - TRBV19 few TGTGCCAGTAGCCGGGACTGGGACAATCAGCCCCAGCATTTT CASSRDWDNQPQHF
TRBJ2-7 - TRBV5-6 - TGTGCCGCCCTAACGTGGGGGAACTACGAGCAGTACTTC CAALTWGNYEQYF
TRBJ2-7 - TRBV29-1 few TGCAGCGTTGTAGAAGGGCCCAGCTCCTACGAGCAGTACTTC CSVVEGPSSYEQYF
TRBJ1-2 - TRBV5-1 many TGCGCCAGCCGACAAAACGGCGGATCCTATGGCTACACCTTC CASRQNGGSYGYTF
TRBJ2-7 TRBD2 TRBV2 - TGTGCCAGCAGTGATTTTTCTAGCGGCTCCTACGAGCAGTACTTC CASSDFSSGSYEQYF
TRBJ2-1 - TRBV5-1 many TGTGCCAGCAGCTTAGTAGGGGGGAGCTCCTACAATGAGCAGTTCTTC CASSLVGGSSYNEQFF
TRBJ2-1 - TRBV7-3 - TGTGCCAGCAGCTTTGATTTAGGCGATCTTAATGTGCAGTTCTTC CASSFDLGDLNVQFF
TRBJ2-1 TRBD1 TRBV20-1 - TGCAGTGCCCGGGACAGCCAATGGGGGGAGCAGTTCTTC CSARDSQWGEQFF
TRBJ1-4 - TRBV28 few TGTGCCAGCAGTTTTTCTCATTGGGAAAAACTGTTTTTT CASSFSHWEKLFF
TRBJ2-5 - TRBV29-1 few TGCAGCGGGGGGGTTGGGCGGCAAGAGACCCAGTACTTC CSGGVGRQETQYF
TRBJ2-1 - TRBV7-8 many TGTGCCAGCAGCTTATTCGGGCAGCAGCAGTTCTTC CASSLFGQQQFF
TRBJ2-1 TRBD2 TRBV6-5 many TGTGCCAGCAGTTACTCCGCTAGCGGAAACAATGAGCAGTTCTTC CASSYSASGNNEQFF
TRBJ2-7 - TRBV12-3/TRBV12-4 few TGTGCCAGCAGTTTGGGGATGGGTAGTTCCTACGAGCAGTACTTC CASSLGMGSSYEQYF
TRBJ1-6 - TRBV7-9 few TGTGCCAGCAGCTTAACTAGTGATAATTCACCCCTCCACTTT CASSLTSDNSPLHF
TRBJ2-2 TRBD1 TRBV18 - TGTGCCAGCTCACCCGCCGGGACAGCGAACACCGGGGAGCTGTTTTTT CASSPAGTANTGELFF
TRBJ2-3 - TRBV29-1 - TGCAGCGTTGATTTTTCTAACACAGATACGCAGTATTTT CSVDFSNTDTQYF
TRBJ1-1 - TRBV2 - TGTGCCAGCAGTTGGCAGGGGATGGACACTGAAGCTTTCTTT CASSWQGMDTEAFF
TRBJ2-5 - TRBV12-3/TRBV12-4 - TGTGCCAGCAGTGCAGACCAGCGACACCAAGAGACCCAGTACTTC CASSADQRHQETQYF